This passage covers 21 T cell receptor beta chains from one sample sequenced in a study of blood T cells in healthy people across ages. With a J-beta primer mix and a sample-barcoded 5' primer, a second PCR ran roughly 6 to 11 cycles. TCRdb ran MiXCR on the 5' RACE reads and lists one entry per CDR3 protein. This repertoire shows roughly 800,000 distinct CDR3 sequences, roughly 25% found once; its top ten account for about 3%. This same sample was also taken into another study, of T cells of mothers and their children.

The sample comprised blood. The source of these receptors is a boy younger than 18 in good health.

This chain connects TRBV27 to TRBJ2-2, with D perhaps TRBD2 (6 bases). With 5 bases removed from V and 3 bases from J, the gap between germline ends came to 13 bases. Germline CDR1 MNHEY, CDR2 SMNVEV (reference sequence). The CDR3 consists of 15 residues. The CDR3 protein is CASSSRWRDTGELFF. The CDR3 DNA is TGTGCCAGCAGTAGCAGGTGGAGGGACACCGGGGAGCTGTTTTTT.

Note on this clonotype: The missing conserved phenylalanine or tryptophan at the end of this CDR3 makes a read error likely. The chain joins TRBV7-2 to TRBJ1-5; 7 bases match TRBD1. Trimming removed 6 bases from V and 3 bases from J; junction bases left unmatched: 11. Germline V gene data show CDR1 as SGHTA and CDR2 as FQGNSA. The CDR3 runs 16 residues. The CDR3 DNA is TGTGCCAGCAGTCGGGACAGCACTCTAAACAATCAGCCCCAGCATCTT. It translates to CASSRDSTLNNQPQHL.

The chain is built from TRBV7-2 and TRBJ1-1; 9 bases align to TRBD1. J was trimmed by 5 bases and V by 4 bases; bases with no gene match: 8. This CDR3 is 15 amino acids long. CDR1 SGHTA and CDR2 FQGNSA come from the germline V gene. Here the CDR3 DNA reads TGTGCCAGCAGCTCCTCGGACAGGGGTTGGACTGAAGCTTTCTTT. This encodes CASSSSDRGWTEAFF.

This clonotype was seen only a few times. The V and J genes are TRBV12-3 or TRBV12-4 and TRBJ2-1; weak D call: TRBD2 (6 bases). This CDR3 region has 12 residues. Trimming left V 6 bases short and J 10 bases short, with 13 bases between. CDR3 loop: CASRRAGREQFF. For the CDR3, the DNA is TGTGCCAGCAGGCGAGCGGGCAGGGAGCAGTTCTTC.

The chain links TRBV7-8 to TRBJ1-3; D ambiguous. Deletions cut 5 bases from V and 1 base from J, with 15 bases between. Germline V gene lookup returns CDR1 SGHVS and CDR2 FQNEAQ. This CDR3 is 16 amino acids long. CDR3 DNA: TGTGCCAGCAGCCTGACCTTCGGTTTGTCTGGAAACACCATATATTTT. This codes for CASSLTFGLSGNTIYF.

The rearrangement links TRBV21-1 to TRBJ1-2. TRBV21-1 is a pseudogene segment. This CDR3 contains 16 residues. CDR3 nucleotides: TGTGCCGGCAGCAAAGACGGCAGGCCCGAGGACTATAGCTACACCTTC. It is translated as CAGSKDGRPEDYSYTF.

This clonotype appeared a few times. The chain joins TRBV12-3 or TRBV12-4 to TRBJ2-2; 11 bases agree with TRBD1. J gave up 9 bases and V 3 bases, and 15 bases lay outside the gene matches. CDR3 size: 18 residues. The CDR3 DNA sequence: TGTGCCAGCAGTTTGAGGAGGGGCGAGGACAGGGGGCCGAGGGAGCTGTTTTTT. It codes for CASSLRRGEDRGPRELFF.

This clonotype was observed a few times. This CDR3 reads CASSRDRGFTEAFF. Written as DNA, the CDR3 is TGTGCCAGCAGTCGCGACAGGGGTTTCACTGAAGCTTTCTTT. V gene TRBV2 combines with J gene TRBJ1-1; 8 positions agree with TRBD1. The germline V gene has CDR1 SNHLY and CDR2 FYNNEI. The CDR3 has 14 residues. The J segment lost 4 bases and the V segment lost 5 bases, leaving 6 bases of the junction unmatched.

The chain combines TRBV18 with TRBJ2-7; 10 nucleotides agree with TRBD1. Germline V lookup: CDR1 KGHSH, CDR2 LQKENI. CDR3 length: 15 amino acids. The trim removed 5 bases at V and 6 bases at J, leaving 10 bases unmatched. The CDR3, as DNA: TGTGCCAGCTCAGCGACAGGGGGCTGGTTCGTCGAGCAGTACTTC. This encodes CASSATGGWFVEQYF.

The chain carries TRBV20-1 and TRBJ1-6, with TRBD1 matching 11 bases. Per the germline V gene, CDR1 is DFQATT and CDR2 is SNEGSKA (reference sequence). The CDR3 consists of 13 residues. After removal of 5 bases from V and 9 bases from J, the junction contained 3 bases not matched to a gene. The CDR3 DNA sequence: TGCAGTGCTCCGGGACAGGGGGGTTCACCCCTCCACTTT. It specifies CSAPGQGGSPLHF.

This clonotype was seen a few times. The chain is built from TRBV6-1 and TRBJ1-2; no firm D call. V lost 6 bases and J 4 bases, leaving 12 bases between the germline ends. This CDR3 comprises 13 residues. Germline V gene sequence: CDR1 MNHNS, CDR2 SASEGT. The CDR3 nucleotides are TGTGCCAGCAGACCCGATCCCGGCTATGGCTACACCTTC. Translation gives CASRPDPGYGYTF.

Only a few counts were recorded for this clonotype. The chain has TRBV4-1 and TRBJ2-5; 10 bases are a match to TRBD2. The DNA end favors TRBJ2-7, so the J call may be wrong. Germline V gene data show CDR1 as MGHRA and CDR2 as YSYEKL. CDR3 length: 16 amino acids. CDR3 bases: TGCGCCAGCAGCCAAGGAGGGGCTAGCGGGGGCTACGAGCAGTACTTC. This gives the protein CASSQGGASGGYEQYF.

The sample holds a few counts of this clonotype. V usage is TRBV10-3 and J usage is TRBJ2-7; D might be TRBD1 or TRBD2, each matching 5 bases. This CDR3 has 14 residues. Trimming cost V 4 bases and J 0 bases, with 10 bases left between them. Germline CDR1 is ENHRY and CDR2 is SYGVKD. The CDR3 reads CAISGRDGSYEQYF. The CDR3, as DNA: TGTGCCATCAGTGGCCGGGACGGCTCCTACGAGCAGTACTTC.

In this sample, this clonotype turned up a few times. The rearrangement uses TRBV6-5 and TRBJ2-1; TRBD2 aligns across 7 bases. V dropped 8 bases and J dropped 2; count of bases not matched to a gene: 6. Germline V gives CDR1 MNHEY, CDR2 SVGAGI. This CDR3 spans 14 amino acids. CDR3 coding DNA: TGTGCCAGCGGGAGGGGAGGACCCTACAATGAGCAGTTCTTC. Amino acid sequence: CASGRGGPYNEQFF.

The V gene is TRBV5-1, the J gene TRBJ2-5, with 7 bases matching TRBD2. TRBJ2-7 matches the DNA end more closely, so the J call is doubtful. The CDR3 extends over 14 amino acids. Germline V gives CDR1 SGHRS, CDR2 YFSETQ. The CDR3 sequence is CASSLSRSGDEQYF. CDR3 coding DNA: TGCGCCAGCAGCCTCTCAAGAAGCGGGGACGAGCAGTACTTC.

On this clonotype: A far larger clone is just one base off, so this is likely a read error. CDR3 sequence: CAISPGQNYGYTF. CDR3 nucleotides: TGTGCCATCAGCCCGGGACAGAACTATGGCTACACCTTC. V gene TRBV10-3 combines with J gene TRBJ1-2; 7 bases are a match to TRBD1. Germline loops: CDR1 ENHRY, CDR2 SYGVKD. J gave up 2 bases and V 6 bases, and 3 bases lay outside the gene matches. The CDR3 length is 13 residues.

Written as DNA, the CDR3 is TGTGCCAGCAGCCCCTCCCCTGGACAGTCTCAAGAGACCCAGTACTTC. Translating it yields CASSPSPGQSQETQYF. The chain has TRBV7-9 and TRBJ2-5; D possibly corresponds to TRBD1 (6 bases). This CDR3 comprises 16 residues. The V end lost 5 bases, the J end lost 2 bases, and 18 bases lay between the germline ends. CDR1 SEHNR and CDR2 FQNEAQ come from the germline V gene (reference sequence).

The CDR3 DNA reads TGTGCCAGCAGTCGCGGACAGGGGAACATTCAGTACTTC. This gives the protein CASSRGQGNIQYF. This chain joins TRBV27 and TRBJ2-4, with TRBD1 matching over 9 bases. Germline CDR1 is MNHEY and CDR2 is SMNVEV (reference sequence). After removal of 5 bases from V and 7 bases from J, the junction contained 3 bases not matched to a gene. The CDR3 has 13 residues.

Only a few counts were recorded for this clonotype. The chain links TRBV6-5 to TRBJ2-5; 7 nucleotides line up with TRBD2. The DNA end is more similar to TRBJ2-7, so the J call may be wrong. CDR1 MNHEY and CDR2 SVGAGI come from the germline V gene. The CDR3 is made up of 15 amino acids. The CDR3 bases are TGTGCCAGCAGTATCAGCGGGGCCTCTTCCTACGAGCAGTACTTC. It codes for CASSISGASSYEQYF.

Here the CDR3 reads CASSLVAGWNEQFF. For the CDR3, the DNA is TGTGCCAGCAGTTTAGTAGCGGGATGGAATGAGCAGTTCTTC. The chain links TRBV28 to TRBJ2-1; 8 bases are a match to TRBD2. This CDR3 has 14 residues. CDR1 and CDR2 (germline): MDHEN, SYDVKM. The junction had 4 bases not matched to a gene; V was cut back by 2 bases and J by 7 bases.

In the case of this clonotype: The junction departs from the called germline gene at one end, perhaps through a read error. The gene calls are TRBV10-3 and TRBJ2-5, with D perhaps being TRBD1 or TRBD2 (6 bases each). Germline CDR1 reads ENHRY; CDR2 reads SYGVKD. The CDR3 runs to 15 residues. CDR3 coding DNA: TGTGCCATCAGTCAGGGGTTGGGGGGCCAAGGGACCCAGTACTTC. Translated, it gives CAISQGLGGQGTQYF.